This T cell receptor (beta chain) is drawn from a study of human T cells and chemical hapten exposure. The wider study: Mainly, slight library volume differences in the pool made TCR yields vary. Study observations and caveats: There was no change with DPC sensitization in TCRs above 1 in 1000 frequency.

Unmatched junction bases numbered 12, after V lost 7 bases and J lost 4 bases. The germline CDR1 and CDR2 sequences are MNHEY and SVGEGT. The CDR3 runs to 15 residues. Time point meaning: healthy volunteer bleed at 6 weeks. Someone pulled total RNA out of unfractionated whole blood. This clonotype was observed a handful of times. Its cognate antigen is unknown. During construction of the library, unique molecular identifiers were attached to individual cDNA molecules for quantitative, reproducible TCR counting. Study processing details: With a range of about 20,000 to 750,000, the median per sample was about 87,000 TCRs. TCRdb reanalysed the RACE reads using MiXCR and keeps one entry per CDR3 protein. TCRdb's processing, not the authors', yielded these V and J calls. The profile shows 70,000 to 85,000 distinct CDR3 sequences, 8.6% of them singletons.

The V gene is TRBV6-2 or TRBV6-3, the J gene TRBJ1-2, with 7 bases lining up with TRBD1. The specimen sequenced was whole blood. The source is a male donor in good health. Some clones in this sample may be carry-over from other donors' samples. CDR3 residues: CASTLPGTAFYGYTF. Here the CDR3 DNA reads TGTGCCAGCACGCTACCCGGGACAGCCTTCTATGGCTACACCTTC.